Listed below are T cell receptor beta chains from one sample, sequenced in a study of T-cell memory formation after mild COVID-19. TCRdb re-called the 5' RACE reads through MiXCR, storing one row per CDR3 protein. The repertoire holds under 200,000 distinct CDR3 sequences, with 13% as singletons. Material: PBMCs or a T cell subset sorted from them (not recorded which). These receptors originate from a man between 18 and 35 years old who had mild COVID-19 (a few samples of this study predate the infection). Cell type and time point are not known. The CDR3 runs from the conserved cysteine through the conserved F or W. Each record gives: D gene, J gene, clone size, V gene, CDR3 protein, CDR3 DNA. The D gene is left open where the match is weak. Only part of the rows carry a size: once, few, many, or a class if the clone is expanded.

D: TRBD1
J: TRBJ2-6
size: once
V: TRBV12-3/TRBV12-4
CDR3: CASSSGPGQALSGASGANVLTF
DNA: TGTGCCAGCAGTTCGGGCCCGGGACAGGCTCTATCGGGTGCTTCTGGGGCCAACGTCCTGACTTTC

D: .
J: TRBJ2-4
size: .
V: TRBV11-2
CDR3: CASSLVYGGDIQYF
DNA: TGTGCCAGCAGCTTGGTGTACGGAGGAGACATTCAGTACTTC

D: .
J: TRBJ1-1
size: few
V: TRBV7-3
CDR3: CASSQTQNTEAFF
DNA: TGTGCCAGCAGTCAGACCCAAAACACTGAAGCTTTCTTT

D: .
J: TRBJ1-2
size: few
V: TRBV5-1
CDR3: CASSLADTYGYTF
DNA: TGCGCCAGCAGCTTGGCCGACACCTATGGCTACACCTTC

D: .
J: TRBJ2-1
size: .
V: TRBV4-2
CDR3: CASSQDRDTHGVF
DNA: TGTGCCAGCAGCCAAGACCGCGATACCCACGGGGTCTTC

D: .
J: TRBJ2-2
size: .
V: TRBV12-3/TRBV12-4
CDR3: CASSFQENGELFF
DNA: TGTGCCAGCAGTTTTCAGGAGAACGGGGAGCTGTTTTTT

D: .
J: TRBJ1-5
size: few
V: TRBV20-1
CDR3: CSARKGGTGNQPQHF
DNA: TGCAGTGCTAGAAAGGGGGGCACCGGCAATCAGCCCCAGCATTTT

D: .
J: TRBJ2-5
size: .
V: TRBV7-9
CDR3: CASSPGAAETQYF
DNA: TGTGCCAGCAGCCCCGGGGCGGCCGAGACCCAGTACTTC

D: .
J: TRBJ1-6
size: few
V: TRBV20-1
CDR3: CSARSLGNSPLHF
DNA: TGCAGTGCTAGATCCTTAGGAAATTCACCCCTCCACTTT

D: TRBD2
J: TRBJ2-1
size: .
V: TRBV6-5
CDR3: CASSYWTRGELFF
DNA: TGTGCCAGCAGTTACTGGACGCGGGGGGAATTGTTCTTC

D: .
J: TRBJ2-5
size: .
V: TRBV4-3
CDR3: CASSQDGAGYGETQYF
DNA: TGCGCCAGCAGCCAAGATGGGGCAGGGTATGGGGAGACCCAGTACTTC

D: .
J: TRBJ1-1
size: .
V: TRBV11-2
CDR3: CASSLSGRSEAFF
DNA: TGTGCCAGCAGCTTATCAGGGAGGTCTGAAGCTTTCTTT

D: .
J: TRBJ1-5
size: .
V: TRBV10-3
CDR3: CAISEYGSNQPQHF
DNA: TGTGCCATCAGTGAGTACGGTAGCAATCAGCCCCAGCATTTT

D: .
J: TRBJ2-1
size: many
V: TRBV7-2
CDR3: CASSWVDEQFF
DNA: TGTGCCAGCAGTTGGGTGGATGAGCAGTTCTTC

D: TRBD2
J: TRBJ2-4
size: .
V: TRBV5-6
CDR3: CASSTSVLAKNIQYF
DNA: TGTGCCAGCAGCACTAGCGTCCTAGCCAAAAACATTCAGTACTTC

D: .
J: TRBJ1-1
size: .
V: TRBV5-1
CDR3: CASSLHGRDTEAFF
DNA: TGCGCCAGCAGCTTGCACGGCCGGGACACTGAAGCTTTCTTT

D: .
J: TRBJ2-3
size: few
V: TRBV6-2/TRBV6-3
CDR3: CASSTRGAATDTQYF
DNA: TGTGCCAGCAGCACCCGAGGGGCCGCTACAGATACGCAGTATTTT

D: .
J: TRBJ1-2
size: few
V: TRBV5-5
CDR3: CASSLFWSGEDGYTF
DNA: TGTGCCAGCAGCTTGTTTTGGTCAGGGGAAGATGGCTACACCTTC

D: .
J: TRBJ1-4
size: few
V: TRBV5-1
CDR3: CASSFLGNEKLFF
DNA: TGCGCCAGCAGCTTTTTGGGGAATGAAAAACTGTTTTTT

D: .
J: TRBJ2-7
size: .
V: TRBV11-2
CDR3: CASLFMIGNEQYF
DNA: TGTGCCAGCCTCTTCATGATCGGCAACGAGCAGTACTTC

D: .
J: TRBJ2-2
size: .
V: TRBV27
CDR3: CASSPRRGTGELFF
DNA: TGTGCCAGCAGTCCCCGGCGGGGCACCGGGGAGCTGTTTTTT

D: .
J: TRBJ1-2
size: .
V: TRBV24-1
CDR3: CATSRGAYYGYTF
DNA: TGTGCCACCTCCCGGGGGGCCTACTATGGCTACACCTTC